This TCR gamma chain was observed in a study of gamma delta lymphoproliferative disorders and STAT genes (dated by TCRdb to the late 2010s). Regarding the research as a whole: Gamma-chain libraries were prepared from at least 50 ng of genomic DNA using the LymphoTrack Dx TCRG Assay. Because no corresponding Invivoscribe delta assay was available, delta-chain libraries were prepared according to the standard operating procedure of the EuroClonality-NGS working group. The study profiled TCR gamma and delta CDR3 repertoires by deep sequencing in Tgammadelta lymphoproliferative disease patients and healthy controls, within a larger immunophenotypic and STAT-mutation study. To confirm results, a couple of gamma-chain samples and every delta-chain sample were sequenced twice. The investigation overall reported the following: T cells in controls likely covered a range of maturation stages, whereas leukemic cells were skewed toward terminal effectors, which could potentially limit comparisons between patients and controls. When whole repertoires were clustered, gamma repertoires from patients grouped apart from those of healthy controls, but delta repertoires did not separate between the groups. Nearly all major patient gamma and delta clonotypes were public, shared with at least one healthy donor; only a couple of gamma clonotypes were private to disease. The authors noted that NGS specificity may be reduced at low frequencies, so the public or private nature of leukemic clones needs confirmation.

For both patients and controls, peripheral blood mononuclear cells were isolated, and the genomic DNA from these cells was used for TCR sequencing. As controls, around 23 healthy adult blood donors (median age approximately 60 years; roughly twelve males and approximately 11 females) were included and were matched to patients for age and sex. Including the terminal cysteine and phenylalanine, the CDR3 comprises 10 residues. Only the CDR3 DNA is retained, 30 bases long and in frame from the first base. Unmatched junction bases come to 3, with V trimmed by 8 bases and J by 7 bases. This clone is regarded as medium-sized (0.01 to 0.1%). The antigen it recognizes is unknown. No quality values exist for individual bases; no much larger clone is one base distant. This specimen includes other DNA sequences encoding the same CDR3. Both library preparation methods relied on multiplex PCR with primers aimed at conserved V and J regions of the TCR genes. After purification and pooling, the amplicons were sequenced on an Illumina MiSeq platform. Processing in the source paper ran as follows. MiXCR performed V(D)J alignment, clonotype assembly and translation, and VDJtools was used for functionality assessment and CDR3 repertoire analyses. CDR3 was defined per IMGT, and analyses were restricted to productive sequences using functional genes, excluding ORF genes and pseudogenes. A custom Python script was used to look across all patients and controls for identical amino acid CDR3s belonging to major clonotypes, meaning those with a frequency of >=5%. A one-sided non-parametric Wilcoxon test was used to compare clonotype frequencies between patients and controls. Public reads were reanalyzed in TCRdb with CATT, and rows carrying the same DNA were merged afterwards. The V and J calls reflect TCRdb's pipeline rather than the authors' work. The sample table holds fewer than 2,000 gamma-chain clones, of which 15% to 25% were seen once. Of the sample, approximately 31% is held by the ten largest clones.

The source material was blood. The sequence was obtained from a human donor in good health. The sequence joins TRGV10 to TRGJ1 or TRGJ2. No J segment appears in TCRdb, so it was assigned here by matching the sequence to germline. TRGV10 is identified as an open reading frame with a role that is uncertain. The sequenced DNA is TGTGCTGCGTGGGCCTATAAGAAACTCTTT. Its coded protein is CAAWAYKKLF.